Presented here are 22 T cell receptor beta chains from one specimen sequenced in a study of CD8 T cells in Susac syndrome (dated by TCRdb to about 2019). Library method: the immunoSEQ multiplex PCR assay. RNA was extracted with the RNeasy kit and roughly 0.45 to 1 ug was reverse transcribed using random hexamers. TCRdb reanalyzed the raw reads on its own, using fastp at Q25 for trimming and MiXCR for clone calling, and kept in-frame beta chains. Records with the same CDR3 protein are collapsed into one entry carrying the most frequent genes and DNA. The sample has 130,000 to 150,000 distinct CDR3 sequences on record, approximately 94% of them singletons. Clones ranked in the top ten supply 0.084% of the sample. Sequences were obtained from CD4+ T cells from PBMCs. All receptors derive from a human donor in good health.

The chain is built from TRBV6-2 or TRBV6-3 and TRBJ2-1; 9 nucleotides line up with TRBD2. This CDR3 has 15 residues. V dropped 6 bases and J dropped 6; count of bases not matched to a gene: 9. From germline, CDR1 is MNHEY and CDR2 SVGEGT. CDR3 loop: CASSPMGGRANEQFF. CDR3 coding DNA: TGTGCCAGCAGCCCCATGGGCGGGAGGGCCAATGAGCAGTTCTTC.

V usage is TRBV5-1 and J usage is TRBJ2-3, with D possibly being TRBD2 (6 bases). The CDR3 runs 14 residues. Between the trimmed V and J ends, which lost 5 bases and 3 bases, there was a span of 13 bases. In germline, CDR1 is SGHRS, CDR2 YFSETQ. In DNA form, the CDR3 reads TGCGCCAGCAGAGGACTAACCTTTACAGATACGCAGTATTTT. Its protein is CASRGLTFTDTQYF.

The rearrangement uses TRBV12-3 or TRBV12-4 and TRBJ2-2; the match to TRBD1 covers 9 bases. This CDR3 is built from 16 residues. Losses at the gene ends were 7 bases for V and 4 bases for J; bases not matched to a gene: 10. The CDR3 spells CASTLQGTGRTGELFF. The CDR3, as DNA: TGTGCCAGCACGCTGCAAGGGACAGGGCGCACCGGGGAGCTGTTTTTT.

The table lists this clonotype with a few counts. CDR3 bases: TGCGCCAGCAGCCCCGGGGGGGCCGACCCGGGTGATACGCAGTATTTT. Translation: CASSPGGADPGDTQYF. The V and J genes are TRBV4-1 and TRBJ2-3, with 8 bases matching TRBD2. Germline loops: CDR1 MGHRA, CDR2 YSYEKL. The V and J ends lost 4 bases and 6 bases, in that order; junction bases with no gene match: 12. This CDR3 is built from 16 residues.

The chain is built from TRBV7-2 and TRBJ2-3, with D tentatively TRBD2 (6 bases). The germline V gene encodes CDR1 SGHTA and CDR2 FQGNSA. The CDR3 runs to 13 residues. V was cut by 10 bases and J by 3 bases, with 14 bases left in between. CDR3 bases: TGTGCCAAGTCCGTGGGGAGGACAGATACGCAGTATTTT. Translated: CAKSVGRTDTQYF.

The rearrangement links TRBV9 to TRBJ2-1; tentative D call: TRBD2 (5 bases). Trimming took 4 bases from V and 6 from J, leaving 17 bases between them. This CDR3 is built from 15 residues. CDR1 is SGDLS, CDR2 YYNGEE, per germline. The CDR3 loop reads CASSSMSGPSNEQFF. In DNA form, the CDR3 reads TGTGCCAGCAGCTCAATGAGCGGACCCAGCAATGAGCAGTTCTTC.

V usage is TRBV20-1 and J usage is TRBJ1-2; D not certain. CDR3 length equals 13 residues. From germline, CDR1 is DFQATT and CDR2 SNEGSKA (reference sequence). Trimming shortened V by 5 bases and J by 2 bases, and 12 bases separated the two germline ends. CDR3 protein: CSAAGLSNYGYTF. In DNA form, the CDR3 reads TGCAGTGCTGCTGGACTGTCGAACTATGGCTACACCTTC.

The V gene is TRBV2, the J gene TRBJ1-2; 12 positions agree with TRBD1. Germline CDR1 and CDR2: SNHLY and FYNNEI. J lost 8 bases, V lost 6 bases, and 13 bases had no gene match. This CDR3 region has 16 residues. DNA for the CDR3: TGTGCCAGCAGCCCTATCCGGGACAGGGGGCTAGAGGGCTACACCTTC. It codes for CASSPIRDRGLEGYTF.

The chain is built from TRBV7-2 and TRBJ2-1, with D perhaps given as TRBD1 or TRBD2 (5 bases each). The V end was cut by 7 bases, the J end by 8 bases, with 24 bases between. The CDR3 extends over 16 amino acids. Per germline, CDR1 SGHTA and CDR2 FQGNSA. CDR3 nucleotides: TGTGCCAGCAAACCCAGGGAGTTCAGGATTGGCGATGAGCAGTTCTTC. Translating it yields CASKPREFRIGDEQFF.

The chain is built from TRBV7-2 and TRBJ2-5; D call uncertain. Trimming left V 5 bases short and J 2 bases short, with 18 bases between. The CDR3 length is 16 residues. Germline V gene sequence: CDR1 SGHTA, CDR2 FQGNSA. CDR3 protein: CASSPTLGATQETQYF. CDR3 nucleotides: TGTGCCAGCAGCCCGACGCTCGGAGCTACACAAGAGACCCAGTACTTC.

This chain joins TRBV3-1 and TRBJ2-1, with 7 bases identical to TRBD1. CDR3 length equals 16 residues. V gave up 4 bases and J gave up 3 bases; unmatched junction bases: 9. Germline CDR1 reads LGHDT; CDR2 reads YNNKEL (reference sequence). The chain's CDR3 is CASSPNRGSIYNEQFF. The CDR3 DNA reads TGTGCCAGCAGCCCCAACAGGGGCTCTATCTACAATGAGCAGTTCTTC.

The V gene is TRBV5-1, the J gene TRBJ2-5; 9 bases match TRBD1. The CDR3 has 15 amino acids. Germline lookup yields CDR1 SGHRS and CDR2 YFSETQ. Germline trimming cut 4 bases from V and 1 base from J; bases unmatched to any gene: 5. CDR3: CASSAGQGGQETQYF. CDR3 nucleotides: TGCGCCAGCAGCGCGGGACAGGGTGGCCAAGAGACCCAGTACTTC. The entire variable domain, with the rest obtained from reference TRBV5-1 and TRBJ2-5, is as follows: KAGVTQTPRYLIKTRGQQVTLSCSPISGHRSVSWYQQTPGQGLQFLFEYFSETQRNKGNFPGRFSGRQFSNSRSEMNVSTLELGDSALYLCASSAGQGGQETQYFGPGTRLLVL.

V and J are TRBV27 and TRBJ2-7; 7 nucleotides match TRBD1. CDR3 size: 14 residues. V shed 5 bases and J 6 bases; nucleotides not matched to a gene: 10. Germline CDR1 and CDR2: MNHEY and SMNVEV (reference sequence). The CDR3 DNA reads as TGTGCCAGCAGTAGGCCTGACAGGGTGTCCGAGCAGTACTTC. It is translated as CASSRPDRVSEQYF.

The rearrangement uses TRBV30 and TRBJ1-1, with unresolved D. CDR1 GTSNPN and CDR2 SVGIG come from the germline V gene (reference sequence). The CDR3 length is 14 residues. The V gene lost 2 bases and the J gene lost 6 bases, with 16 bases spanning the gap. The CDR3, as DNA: TGTGCCTGGAGTCCTCCGTCCCCTTTTCCTGAAGCTTTCTTT. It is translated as CAWSPPSPFPEAFF.

The CDR3: CASSILGGTLSEAFF. DNA of the CDR3: TGTGCCAGCAGCATCCTAGGGGGAACCCTTAGTGAAGCTTTCTTT. This rearrangement joins TRBV9 to TRBJ1-1, with D tentatively TRBD1 (6 bases). V lost 4 bases, J lost 7 bases, and 20 bases lay in between. This CDR3 is built from 15 residues. Germline V lookup: CDR1 SGDLS, CDR2 YYNGEE.

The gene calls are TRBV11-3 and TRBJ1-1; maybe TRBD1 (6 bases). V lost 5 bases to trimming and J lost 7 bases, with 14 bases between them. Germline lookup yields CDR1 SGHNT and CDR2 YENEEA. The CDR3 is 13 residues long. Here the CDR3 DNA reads TGTGCCAGCAGCCAGGGGTCAAGGTTTGAAGCTTTCTTT. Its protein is CASSQGSRFEAFF.

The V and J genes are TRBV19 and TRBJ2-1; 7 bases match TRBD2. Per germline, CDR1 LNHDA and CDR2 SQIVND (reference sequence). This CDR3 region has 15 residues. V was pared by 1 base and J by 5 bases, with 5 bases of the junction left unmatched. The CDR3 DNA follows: TGTGCCAGTAGTATAGTGGCTAGCGGAAACAATGAGCAGTTCTTC. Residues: CASSIVASGNNEQFF.

Here the CDR3 reads CASSYPGLADYEQYF. The DNA of the CDR3 is TGTGCCAGCAGTTATCCCGGACTAGCGGATTACGAGCAGTACTTC. The J gene is TRBJ2-7, the V gene TRBV27; TRBD2 matches 10 bases. This CDR3 contains 15 residues. Germline V gene lookup returns CDR1 MNHEY and CDR2 SMNVEV (reference sequence). V shed 4 bases, J shed 4 bases, and the junction held 7 bases outside the gene matches.

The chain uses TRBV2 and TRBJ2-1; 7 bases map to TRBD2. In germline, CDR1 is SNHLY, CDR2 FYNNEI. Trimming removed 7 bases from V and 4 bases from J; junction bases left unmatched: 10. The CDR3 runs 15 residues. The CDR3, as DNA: TGTGCCAGCACCGCTGGGGGGGAGGCTTACAATGAGCAGTTCTTC. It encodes CASTAGGEAYNEQFF.

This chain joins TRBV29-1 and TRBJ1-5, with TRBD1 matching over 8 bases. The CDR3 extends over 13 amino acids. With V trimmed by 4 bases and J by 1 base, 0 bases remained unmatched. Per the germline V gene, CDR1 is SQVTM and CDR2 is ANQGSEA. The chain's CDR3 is CSVGTGSNQPQHF. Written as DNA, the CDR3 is TGCAGCGTTGGGACAGGGAGCAATCAGCCCCAGCATTTT.

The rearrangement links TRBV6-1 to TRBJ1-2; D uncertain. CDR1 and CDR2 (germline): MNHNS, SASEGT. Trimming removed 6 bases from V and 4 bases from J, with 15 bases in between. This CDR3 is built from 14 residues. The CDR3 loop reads CASRGSLGSYGYTF. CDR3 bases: TGTGCCAGCAGGGGATCGCTGGGGAGCTATGGCTACACCTTC.

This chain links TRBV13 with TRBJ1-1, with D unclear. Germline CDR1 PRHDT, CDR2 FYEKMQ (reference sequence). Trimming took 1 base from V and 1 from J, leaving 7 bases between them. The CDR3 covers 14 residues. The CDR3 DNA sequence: TGTGCCAGCAGCTTAGCCCGGTGGAACACTGAAGCTTTCTTT. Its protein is CASSLARWNTEAFF.